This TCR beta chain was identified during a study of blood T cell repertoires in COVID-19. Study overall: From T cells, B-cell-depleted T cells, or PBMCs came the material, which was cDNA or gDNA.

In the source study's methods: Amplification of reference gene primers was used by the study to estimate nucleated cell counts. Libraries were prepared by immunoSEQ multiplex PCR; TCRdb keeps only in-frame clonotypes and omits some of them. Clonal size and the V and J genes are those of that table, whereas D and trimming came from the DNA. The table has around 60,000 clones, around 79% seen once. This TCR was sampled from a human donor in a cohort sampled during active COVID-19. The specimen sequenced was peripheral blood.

For the CDR3, the DNA is TGTGCCAGCTCAAGTACCCGGGGGGCGAACAATGAGCAGTTCTTC. Its protein product is CASSSTRGANNEQFF. The J gene is TRBJ2-1, the V gene TRBV18, with D maybe TRBD2 (7 bases). V was shortened by 5 bases and J by 5 bases, with 16 bases between the two germline ends. Germline V gene data show CDR1 as KGHSH and CDR2 as LQKENI. The CDR3 totals 15 residues.